Below, 28 T cell receptor beta chains from the same sample are listed, as sequenced in a study of T cells in Graves' hyperthyroidism and ophthalmopathy. What was amplified from RNA transcripts were TCR beta CDR3 regions. The TCR CDR3 first-round RT-PCR relied on the HTBI primer set. Via MiXCR, TCRdb re-called the multiplex PCR reads, giving one row per CDR3 protein. The sample lists under 300,000 distinct CDR3 sequences, 13% occurring once. Material: blood. These TCRs come from a woman aged 25 to 39 with Graves' hyperthyroidism that later progressed to Graves' ophthalmopathy.

This clonotype was counted at least ten times. The rearrangement uses TRBV19 and TRBJ2-1, with D possibly being TRBD1 (6 bases). Deletions cut 0 bases from V and 2 bases from J, with 14 bases between. Germline V gene lookup returns CDR1 LNHDA and CDR2 SQIVND (reference sequence). The CDR3 covers 17 residues. The CDR3 DNA is TGTGCCAGTAGTATAGATCATGGGGGCAGGCCCTACAATGAGCAGTTCTTC. It yields the protein CASSIDHGGRPYNEQFF. Using reference TRBV19 and TRBJ2-1 for the parts outside the CDR3, the full variable domain is DGGITQSPKYLFRKEGQNVTLSCEQNLNHDAMYWYRQDPGQGLRLIYYSQIVNDFQKGDIAEGYSVSREKKESFPLTVTSAQKNPTAFYLCASSIDHGGRPYNEQFFGPGTRLTVL.

This clonotype was counted at least ten times. This chain connects TRBV4-2 to TRBJ1-1; unclear D gene. Trimming removed 4 bases from V and 3 bases from J, with 9 bases in between. CDR1 is LGHNA, CDR2 YNFKEQ, per germline. The CDR3 spans 13 residues. CDR3 sequence (DNA): TGTGCCAGCAGCCTAGCGGACGACACTGAAGCTTTCTTT. This encodes CASSLADDTEAFF.

At least ten counts were recorded for this clonotype. CDR3 region: CSVLRGAPYAAFF. The CDR3 nucleotides read TGCAGTGTGCTGCGGGGGGCGCCTTACGCAGCTTTCTTT. V usage is TRBV20-1 and J usage is TRBJ1-1; maybe TRBD1 (6 bases). The CDR3 covers 13 residues. V lost 7 bases and J 10 bases, leaving 22 bases between the germline ends. Germline CDR1 is DFQATT and CDR2 is SNEGSKA (reference sequence).

The table lists this clonotype with many counts. The rearrangement joins TRBV4-1 to TRBJ2-1, with 8 nucleotides matching TRBD2. With 0 bases clipped from V and 1 base from J, the junction kept 5 bases outside the gene matches. The germline V gene has CDR1 MGHRA and CDR2 YSYEKL. CDR3 length equals 17 residues. CDR3 residues: CASSQDPIAGSYNEQFF. The CDR3 DNA sequence: TGCGCCAGCAGCCAAGACCCTATAGCGGGGTCCTACAATGAGCAGTTCTTC.

This clonotype was seen many times. The chain links TRBV3-1 to TRBJ2-7; a possible D gene is TRBD1 (5 bases). Trimming cost V 4 bases and J 1 base, with 14 bases left between them. The CDR3 runs to 15 residues. Germline CDR1 and CDR2: LGHDT and YNNKEL (reference sequence). In DNA form, the CDR3 reads TGTGCCAGCAGCCCCACCCGACAGTTATCCTACGAGCAGTACTTC. This gives the protein CASSPTRQLSYEQYF.

This clonotype was counted at least ten times. V and J are TRBV12-3 or TRBV12-4 and TRBJ2-7, with TRBD2 matching 8 bases. CDR3 length equals 14 residues. The trim removed 3 bases at V and 5 bases at J, leaving 6 bases unmatched. The CDR3, as DNA: TGTGCCAGCAGTTTGGGAGCGGGAGTTGACGAGCAGTACTTC. Translated: CASSLGAGVDEQYF.

This clonotype was detected ten times or more. The rearrangement links TRBV12-3 or TRBV12-4 to TRBJ2-3; 8 positions agree with TRBD2. The CDR3 totals 16 residues. V trimming: 7 bases; J trimming: 1 base; junction bases outside the gene matches: 10. This CDR3 is CASTYRGREGTDTQYF. DNA of the CDR3: TGTGCCAGCACGTATCGGGGGCGGGAGGGCACAGATACGCAGTATTTT.

At least ten counts were recorded for this clonotype. This chain uses TRBV12-3 or TRBV12-4 with TRBJ2-3; D is perhaps TRBD2 (5 bases). This CDR3 contains 15 residues. Trimming removed 2 bases from V and 2 bases from J, with 11 bases in between. CDR3 nucleotide sequence: TGTGCCAGCAGTTTAAGTAGCGCTTACACAGATACGCAGTATTTT. Translated, it gives CASSLSSAYTDTQYF.

At least ten counts were recorded for this clonotype. This chain connects TRBV18 to TRBJ2-7, with 9 nucleotides matching TRBD2. The CDR3 is 16 residues long. Trimming removed 0 bases from V and 5 bases from J; junction bases left unmatched: 8. Germline assignment: CDR1 KGHSH and CDR2 LQKENI. Here the CDR3 DNA reads TGTGCCAGCTCACCACCCCGGACTAGCGTTATGCACGAGCAGTACTTC. Its protein product is CASSPPRTSVMHEQYF.

This clonotype was counted many times. The V and J genes are TRBV7-9 and TRBJ2-7; unclear D gene. Trimming took off 3 bases at V and 1 base at J, with 19 bases between the two ends. The germline V gene has CDR1 SEHNR and CDR2 FQNEAQ (reference sequence). The CDR3 has 17 amino acids. CDR3 coding DNA: TGTGCCAGCAGCTTCATTCCCACAGTAGACGGTTCCTACGAGCAGTACTTC. Its translation: CASSFIPTVDGSYEQYF.

This clonotype was seen ten or more times. V and J are TRBV7-3 and TRBJ2-7; TRBD2 might be the D (5 bases). CDR3 length: 15 residues. CDR1 is SGHTA, CDR2 FQGTGA, per germline. Deletions cut 3 bases from V and 7 bases from J, with 19 bases between. The CDR3 sequence is CASSFPEESRGEQYF. The CDR3 coding sequence is TGTGCCAGCAGCTTCCCGGAGGAGAGCCGGGGAGAGCAGTACTTC. The entire variable domain, with the rest obtained from reference TRBV7-3 and TRBJ2-7, is as follows: GAGVSQTPSNKVTEKGKYVELRCDPISGHTALYWYRQSLGQGPEFLIYFQGTGAADDSGLPNDRFFAVRPEGSVSTLKIQRTERGDSAVYLCASSFPEESRGEQYFGPGTRLTVT.

This clonotype was found a few times. The V gene is TRBV6-2 or TRBV6-3, the J gene TRBJ2-7; D unresolved. Germline loops: CDR1 MNHEY, CDR2 SVGEGT. V shed 2 bases and J shed 5 bases, with 4 bases lying between them. This CDR3 region has 11 residues. The CDR3 bases are TGTGCCAGCAGTTACGCCGACGAGCAGTACTTC. It specifies CASSYADEQYF.

This sequence joins TRBV27 and TRBJ2-1, with TRBD1 matching over 7 bases. Germline assignment: CDR1 MNHEY and CDR2 SMNVEV (reference sequence). The CDR3 is 14 residues long. V lost 3 bases and J lost 7; bases outside the gene matches: 6. The CDR3 nucleotides read TGTGCCAGCAGTTTGGGACAGACCCCAAATGAGCAGTTCTTC. As protein: CASSLGQTPNEQFF.

Remarks on this clonotype: The junction shows a germline mismatch at one end, possibly a read error. This chain links TRBV7-3 with TRBJ1-2; 11 bases are a match to TRBD1. The CDR3 length is 16 residues. Germline V gene data show CDR1 as SGHTA and CDR2 as FQGTGA. DNA for the CDR3: TGTGCCAGCAGTTTAACACGGACAGGGGGCGAGGGCGGCTACACCTTC. This translates into CASSLTRTGGEGGYTF. Filled out from reference TRBV7-3 and TRBJ1-2, the complete variable domain reads GAGVSQTPSNKVTEKGKYVELRCDPISGHTALYWYRQSLGQGPEFLIYFQGTGAADDSGLPNDRFFAVRPEGSVSTLKIQRTERGDSAVYLCASSLTRTGGEGGYTFGSGTRLTVV.

Ten or more counts support this clonotype. The rearrangement uses TRBV6-6 and TRBJ1-2; D is possibly TRBD1 (5 bases). With 2 bases removed from V and 5 bases from J, the gap between germline ends came to 6 bases. Germline values: CDR1 MNHNY, CDR2 SVGAGI (reference sequence). This CDR3 contains 12 residues. The CDR3 DNA reads as TGTGCCAGCAGTTACGGGGGATATGGCTACACCTTC. It codes for CASSYGGYGYTF.

In its sample, this clonotype was seen many times. The rearrangement uses TRBV7-2 and TRBJ2-3; D is uncertain. Germline CDR1 SGHTA, CDR2 FQGNSA. The CDR3 is made up of 12 amino acids. V lost 3 bases, J lost 3 bases, and 4 bases lay in between. The CDR3: CASSFKTDTQYF. The CDR3 DNA is TGTGCCAGCAGCTTCAAGACAGATACGCAGTATTTT. Full variable domain (missing parts from reference TRBV7-2 and TRBJ2-3): GAGVSQSPSNKVTEKGKDVELRCDPISGHTALYWYRQSLGQGLEFLIYFQGNSAPDKSGLPSDRFSAERTGGSVSTLTIQRTQQEDSAVYLCASSFKTDTQYFGPGTRLTVL.

This clonotype was recorded many times. This chain uses TRBV7-2 with TRBJ2-7; 7 nucleotides align to TRBD1. CDR1 and CDR2 from the germline V gene are SGHTA and FQGNSA. Germline trimming cut 1 base from V and 4 bases from J; bases unmatched to any gene: 4. This CDR3 spans 14 amino acids. This CDR3 is CASSLEGAIYEQYF. Written as DNA, the CDR3 is TGTGCCAGCAGCTTAGAGGGGGCCATATACGAGCAGTACTTC.

V and J are TRBV9 and TRBJ1-5, with TRBD1 identical over 11 bases. Trimming cost V 6 bases and J 3 bases; bases outside gene matches: 11. CDR3 length equals 17 residues. From germline, CDR1 is SGDLS and CDR2 YYNGEE. The CDR3 DNA reads as TGTGCCAGCAAAAGGACAGGGGGCTCGTCCCCCAATCAGCCCCAGCATTTT. This translates into CASKRTGGSSPNQPQHF.

This clonotype is a singleton in its sample. This may be a read error: a much more frequent sequence differs by one nucleotide. The chain links TRBV5-4 to TRBJ2-1, with a weak D call TRBD2 (6 bases). The CDR3 loop spans 15 amino acids. Germline CDR1 and CDR2: SGHNT and YYREEE (reference sequence). V dropped 2 bases and J dropped 9 bases, with 18 bases sitting between them. The CDR3 is CASSLTSAYGGEQFF. CDR3 sequence (DNA): TGTGCCAGCAGCTTAACCAGCGCATACGGGGGTGAGCAGTTCTTC.

This clonotype was seen a few times. The rearrangement joins TRBV4-2 to TRBJ2-3, with 7 positions matching TRBD2. Trimming removed 0 bases from V and 2 bases from J; junction bases left unmatched: 5. CDR3 length: 16 residues. CDR1 and CDR2 from the germline V gene are LGHNA and YNFKEQ. CDR3 loop: CASSQEWLAVTDTQYF. The CDR3, as DNA: TGTGCCAGCAGCCAAGAGTGGCTAGCGGTCACAGATACGCAGTATTTT.

There are many counts of this clonotype. This rearrangement joins TRBV6-2 or TRBV6-3 to TRBJ2-1; D might be TRBD2 (6 bases). Germline CDR1 reads MNHEY; CDR2 reads SVGEGT. With 2 bases removed from V and 6 bases from J, the gap between germline ends came to 14 bases. This CDR3 spans 15 amino acids. This CDR3 is CASSYDRDFRNEQFF. The CDR3 DNA follows: TGTGCCAGCAGTTACGACCGGGACTTCCGCAATGAGCAGTTCTTC.

Ten or more counts support this clonotype. The rearrangement joins TRBV28 to TRBJ2-2, with D unclear. Germline CDR1 and CDR2: MDHEN and SYDVKM. V lost 1 base, J lost 6 bases, and 9 bases lay in between. The CDR3 covers 14 residues. The CDR3 DNA follows: TGTGCCAGCAGTTTATTAGGAAGGGCCGGGGAGCTGTTTTTT. Protein sequence: CASSLLGRAGELFF.

This clonotype was recorded many times. The chain employs TRBV5-1 and TRBJ1-4, with 8 bases aligning to TRBD1. Per germline, CDR1 SGHRS and CDR2 YFSETQ. V shed 5 bases, J shed 1 base, and the junction held 4 bases outside the gene matches. The CDR3 is 15 amino acids. The CDR3 region has the DNA TGCGCCAGCAGACCAGGGGGCGGAACTAATGAAAAACTGTTTTTT. Protein sequence: CASRPGGGTNEKLFF.

This clonotype appeared many times. This sequence joins TRBV7-2 and TRBJ1-5, with 8 bases identical to TRBD1. The CDR3 runs 15 residues. V lost 7 bases to trimming and J lost 3 bases; unmatched junction nucleotides: 8. Per germline, CDR1 SGHTA and CDR2 FQGNSA. CDR3 sequence (DNA): TGTGCCAGCAAGGACCAGGGGGCGACCAATCAGCCCCAGCATTTT. Encoded protein: CASKDQGATNQPQHF.

This clonotype was found many times. The gene calls are TRBV27 and TRBJ2-5, with D perhaps matching TRBD1 or TRBD2 (5 bases each). This CDR3 spans 13 amino acids. Germline CDR1 and CDR2: MNHEY and SMNVEV (reference sequence). V was pared by 0 bases and J by 3 bases, with 5 bases between. In nucleotides, the CDR3 is TGTGCCAGCAGTTTATCGGGGGAAGAGACCCAGTACTTC. Protein: CASSLSGEETQYF.

This clonotype was picked up many times. The chain joins TRBV5-1 to TRBJ1-5, with D possibly being TRBD1 (5 bases). The V gene lost 0 bases and the J gene lost 1 base, with 8 bases spanning the gap. This CDR3 is 15 amino acids long. Germline lookup yields CDR1 SGHRS and CDR2 YFSETQ. The CDR3 bases are TGCGCCAGCAGCTTGGACGGGGGAAGCAATCAGCCCCAGCATTTT. It specifies CASSLDGGSNQPQHF.

This clonotype occurred many times. The chain recombines TRBV29-1 with TRBJ2-7; D is possibly TRBD1 (5 bases). The germline V gene has CDR1 SQVTM and CDR2 ANQGSEA. The CDR3 is made up of 12 amino acids. V was pared by 5 bases and J by 3 bases, with 11 bases between. The CDR3 loop reads CSVQPQGYEQYF. In DNA form, the CDR3 reads TGCAGCGTTCAGCCGCAGGGCTACGAGCAGTACTTC.

This clonotype was seen at least ten times. The chain recombines TRBV7-9 with TRBJ2-3, with unresolved D. V was shortened by 1 base and J by 6 bases, with 17 bases between the two germline ends. The germline V gene has CDR1 SEHNR and CDR2 FQNEAQ (reference sequence). The CDR3 runs 16 residues. The DNA of the CDR3 is TGTGCCAGCAGCTTAGGGCAGGACGTCATCTGGGATACGCAGTATTTT. Translating gives CASSLGQDVIWDTQYF.